The 16 T cell receptor beta chains below all came from one sample that was sequenced in a study of blood T cell repertoires in COVID-19. Libraries were prepared by immunoSEQ multiplex PCR; TCRdb keeps only in-frame clonotypes and omits some of them. Seen here are approximately 210,000 clones, around 85% observed once, and the top ten hold about 5%. Material for sequencing was peripheral blood. Every receptor here comes from a human donor in a cohort sampled during active COVID-19.

The chain couples TRBV10-2 to TRBJ2-1; 8 bases fit TRBD2. The germline V gene has CDR1 WSHSY and CDR2 SAAADI. This CDR3 has 12 residues. V was pared by 6 bases and J by 9 bases, with 4 bases of the junction left unmatched. The CDR3 reads CASRGLAAEQFF. For the CDR3, the DNA is TGCGCCAGCAGAGGACTAGCTGCTGAGCAGTTCTTC.

The chain is built from TRBV12-3 or TRBV12-4 and TRBJ1-1; D might be TRBD1 (5 bases). Trimming cost V 6 bases and J 11 bases, with 16 bases left between them. The CDR3 has 12 residues. The CDR3 sequence is CASSPGGGSAFF. CDR3 DNA: TGTGCCAGCAGCCCTGGGGGGGGTTCGGCTTTCTTT.

The V and J genes are TRBV6-2 or TRBV6-3 and TRBJ1-1; 7 nucleotides align to TRBD1. Looked up from germline, CDR1 is MNHEY and CDR2 is SVGEGT. CDR3 length: 14 residues. The V segment lost 4 bases and the J segment 1 base; nucleotides outside the gene matches: 3. The CDR3 sequence is CASSFNRGNTEAFF. As DNA, the CDR3 is TGTGCCAGCAGTTTTAACAGGGGGAACACTGAAGCTTTCTTT.

The chain uses TRBV30 and TRBJ1-1; maybe TRBD1 (5 bases). V lost 0 bases to trimming and J lost 8 bases, with 10 bases between them. Germline V CDR1 and CDR2: GTSNPN, SVGIG (reference sequence). This CDR3 spans 12 amino acids. CDR3 amino acids: CAWSVGTGEAFF. The CDR3 DNA follows: TGTGCCTGGAGTGTAGGTACAGGCGAAGCTTTCTTT.

CDR3 nucleotides: TGTGCCAGCAGTTTAATTAGCGGGGTACTCTACGAGCAGTACTTC. Amino acid sequence: CASSLISGVLYEQYF. This sequence joins TRBV27 and TRBJ2-7; 8 bases match TRBD2. Germline values: CDR1 MNHEY, CDR2 SMNVEV (reference sequence). The CDR3 covers 15 residues. V lost 2 bases to trimming and J lost 3 bases; unmatched junction nucleotides: 6.

The chain employs TRBV7-9 and TRBJ2-7; no definite D call. Per germline, CDR1 SEHNR and CDR2 FQNEAQ (reference sequence). CDR3 length equals 16 residues. V lost 2 bases and J lost 2, with 16 bases in between. The CDR3 protein is CASSLSGGELTYEQYF. DNA for the CDR3: TGTGCCAGCAGCTTATCGGGTGGAGAGCTAACCTACGAGCAGTACTTC.

The gene calls are TRBV4-3 and TRBJ1-5, with D maybe TRBD1 (5 bases). Trimming shortened V by 0 bases and J by 6 bases, and 15 bases separated the two germline ends. This CDR3 has 16 amino acids. Germline CDR1 is LGHNA and CDR2 is YSLEER. CDR3 region: CASSQDSLPGGQPQHF. In nucleotides, the CDR3 is TGCGCCAGCAGCCAAGATTCCCTCCCCGGGGGTCAGCCCCAGCATTTT.

V gene TRBV10-3 combines with J gene TRBJ2-2; no definite D call. V lost 4 bases and J 6 bases, leaving 3 bases between the germline ends. The CDR3 totals 11 residues. Germline CDR1 and CDR2: ENHRY and SYGVKD. In nucleotides, the CDR3 is TGTGCCATCAGTGGAGCCGGGGAGCTGTTTTTT. This encodes CAISGAGELFF.

Written as DNA, the CDR3 is TGTGCCAGCAGCTCTCCCGAGACAGGAGCTTTCTTT. It translates to CASSSPETGAFF. This sequence joins TRBV5-6 and TRBJ1-1, with TRBD1 as a possible D gene (6 bases). From germline, CDR1 is SGHDT and CDR2 YYEEEE. This CDR3 has 12 amino acids. Trimming stripped 3 bases from V and 10 bases from J, with 13 bases between.

CDR3 region: CASSYSRGSNQPQHF. Here the CDR3 DNA reads TGTGCCAGCAGTTACTCACGGGGAAGCAATCAGCCCCAGCATTTT. This rearrangement joins TRBV6-5 to TRBJ1-5; D unclear. The CDR3 is made up of 15 amino acids. Trimming removed 0 bases at V and 1 base at J, with 7 bases between. In germline, CDR1 is MNHEY, CDR2 SVGAGI.

The gene calls are TRBV4-2 and TRBJ1-4, with 12 bases fitting TRBD1. Germline values: CDR1 LGHNA, CDR2 YNFKEQ. The J segment lost 7 bases and the V segment lost 1 base, leaving 13 bases of the junction unmatched. CDR3 length equals 19 residues. CDR3 bases: TGTGCCAGCAGCCAAGCGGGACAGGGGGCCAACTCGGCAGGTGAAAAACTGTTTTTT. Translating gives CASSQAGQGANSAGEKLFF.

The chain joins TRBV30 to TRBJ2-5; no reliable D call. CDR1 GTSNPN and CDR2 SVGIG come from the germline V gene (reference sequence). This CDR3 contains 12 residues. Trimming shortened V by 0 bases and J by 5 bases, and 7 bases separated the two germline ends. The CDR3 protein is CAWSVTGETQYF. The CDR3 nucleotides read TGTGCCTGGAGTGTAACCGGGGAGACCCAGTACTTC.

This clone has only one observation. This chain joins TRBV7-2 and TRBJ1-4, with no clear D. Looked up from germline, CDR1 is SGHTA and CDR2 is FQGNSA. The CDR3 loop spans 16 amino acids. V lost 1 base, J lost 6 bases, and 15 bases lay in between. CDR3 nucleotides: TGTGCCAGCAGCTTAGGGGCGGGTCTTGGGTATGAAAAACTGTTTTTT. Translating it yields CASSLGAGLGYEKLFF.

This clone has just one count. V is TRBV28 and J is TRBJ2-7, with TRBD1 matching over 7 bases. The CDR3 contains 14 residues. Looked up from germline, CDR1 is MDHEN and CDR2 is SYDVKM. The V segment lost 5 bases and the J segment 3 bases; nucleotides outside the gene matches: 7. CDR3 sequence: CASSPRTGDYEQYF. In DNA, the CDR3 is TGTGCCAGCAGTCCCAGGACAGGTGACTACGAGCAGTACTTC.

The V and J genes are TRBV28 and TRBJ1-5, with no clear D. Trimming took off 8 bases at V and 4 bases at J, with 9 bases between the two ends. Germline-derived CDR1 and CDR2 are MDHEN and SYDVKM. CDR3 length equals 12 residues. CDR3 bases: TGTGCCAGCCGGGTATTAAATCAGCCCCAGCATTTT. It codes for CASRVLNQPQHF.

V is TRBV5-1 and J is TRBJ1-2; a possible D gene is TRBD1 (5 bases). Germline lookup yields CDR1 SGHRS and CDR2 YFSETQ. Deletions cut 0 bases from V and 3 bases from J, with 6 bases between. The CDR3 consists of 13 residues. The CDR3 coding sequence is TGCGCCAGCAGCTTGGTGACAGACTATGGCTACACCTTC. Protein: CASSLVTDYGYTF.